Listed below are T cell receptor beta chains from one sample, sequenced in a study of shared clonotypes between healthy human individuals. Clones were sequenced by immunoSEQ multiplex PCR, and TCRdb holds only the in-frame ones, with some missing. The table includes about 1.5 million clones, 95% to 99% detected once. The sample taken for sequencing was naive CD4+ T cells sorted from blood. The receptors originated from a man aged 30 to 39 in good health. Each CDR3 is given without its conserved first and last residue.

j_gene	v_gene	CDR3aa
TRBJ2-1	TRBV9	ASSVAPGTEDNEQF
TRBJ1-5	TRBV5-1	ASSVGTDFLNQPQH
TRBJ2-3	TRBV29-1	SVARVGTDTQY
TRBJ1-5	TRBV19	ASSMVSYSNQPQH
TRBJ2-7	TRBV9	ASSVRTSGSHEQY
TRBJ1-2	TRBV7-2	ASSLAGNYGYT
TRBJ1-5	TRBV19	ASSPRSGGVRNQPQH
TRBJ2-1	TRBV28	ASSLAAGGYNEQF
TRBJ2-1	TRBV9	ASSVGIRVDEQF
TRBJ2-1	TRBV29-1	SARLASGRNEQF
TRBJ1-5	TRBV5-5	ASSTDRSNQPQH
TRBJ1-1	TRBV28	ASSSPGQALNTEAF
TRBJ2-7	TRBV11-2	ASSPGTTSEQY
TRBJ2-1	TRBV29-1	SVVKGLGSSYNEQF
TRBJ2-3	TRBV5-4	ASSFNMARAGDTQY
TRBJ2-7	TRBV29-1	SVETKGGYEQY
TRBJ2-1	TRBV10-3	AISADRDYNEQF
TRBJ2-1	TRBV5-8	ASSLGQSKQGSYNEQF
TRBJ2-2	TRBV7-9	ASSLASGGLAGELF
TRBJ1-4	TRBV6-5	ASSPVGGLREKLF
TRBJ2-5	TRBV5-6	ASSLQRDPQHRETQY
TRBJ2-6	TRBV27	ASLGGPVSLAKGANVLT
TRBJ1-1	TRBV6-1	ASSEAWDRRMNTEAF
TRBJ1-2	TRBV7-9	ASSLAGQGALGYT
TRBJ2-3	TRBV9	ASSPDLGWDTQY
TRBJ2-2	TRBV5-1	ASSLRQILNTGELF
TRBJ1-1	TRBV9	ASSGTGEWYTEAF
TRBJ2-3	TRBV5-1	ASRPSGPSGDTQY
TRBJ1-2	TRBV28	ASRDGILSGYT
TRBJ2-3	TRBV6-1	ASSVDRGQGAQY
TRBJ1-1	TRBV5-1	ASSRQGTHTEAF
TRBJ2-1	TRBV5-4	ASSSQGRRGPNEQF
TRBJ2-7	TRBV27	ASSRGRGLSYEQY
TRBJ2-1	TRBV7-2	ASSTAPGLASYNEQF
TRBJ2-7	TRBV15	ATSLQGPGEQY
TRBJ2-5	TRBV11-2	ASSLNYAGLAVQETQY
TRBJ2-7	TRBV28	ASSFGGLANYEQY
TRBJ2-1	TRBV18	ASSPMTYNEQF
TRBJ2-1	TRBV19	ASSGLRPGSYNEQF
TRBJ2-7	TRBV7-9	ASSPGLAGGTYEQY
TRBJ1-2	TRBV5-6	ASSSGGSLNYGYT
TRBJ2-1	TRBV29-1	SVDITSGRAGEQF